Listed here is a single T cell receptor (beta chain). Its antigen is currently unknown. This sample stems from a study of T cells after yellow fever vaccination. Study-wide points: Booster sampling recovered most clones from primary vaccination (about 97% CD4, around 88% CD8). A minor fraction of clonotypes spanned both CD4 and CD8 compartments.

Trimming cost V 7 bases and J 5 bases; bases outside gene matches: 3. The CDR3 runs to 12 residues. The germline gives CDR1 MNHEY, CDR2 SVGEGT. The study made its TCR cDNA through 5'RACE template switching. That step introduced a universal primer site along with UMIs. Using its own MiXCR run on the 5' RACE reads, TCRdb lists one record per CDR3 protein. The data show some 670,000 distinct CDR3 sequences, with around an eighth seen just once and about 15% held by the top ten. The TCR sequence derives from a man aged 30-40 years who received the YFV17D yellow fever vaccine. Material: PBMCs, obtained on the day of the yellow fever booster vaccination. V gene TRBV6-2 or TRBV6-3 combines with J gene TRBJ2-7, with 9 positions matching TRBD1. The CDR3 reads CASIGQGNEQYF. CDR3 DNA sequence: TGTGCCAGCATCGGACAGGGGAACGAGCAGTACTTC.